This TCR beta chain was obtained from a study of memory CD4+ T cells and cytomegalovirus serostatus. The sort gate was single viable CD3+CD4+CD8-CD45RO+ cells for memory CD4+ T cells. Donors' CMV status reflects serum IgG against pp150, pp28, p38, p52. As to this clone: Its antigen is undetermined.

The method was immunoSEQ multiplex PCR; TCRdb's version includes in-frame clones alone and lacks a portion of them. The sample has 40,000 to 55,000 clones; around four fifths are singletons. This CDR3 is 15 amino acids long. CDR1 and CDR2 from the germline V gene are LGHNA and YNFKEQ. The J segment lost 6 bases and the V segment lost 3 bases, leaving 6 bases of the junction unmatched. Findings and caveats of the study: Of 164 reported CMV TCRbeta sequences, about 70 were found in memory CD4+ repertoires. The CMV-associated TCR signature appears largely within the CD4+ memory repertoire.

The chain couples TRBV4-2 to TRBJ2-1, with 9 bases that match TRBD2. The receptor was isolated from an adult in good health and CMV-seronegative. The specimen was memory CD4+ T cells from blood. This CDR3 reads CASSHASGNSNEQFF. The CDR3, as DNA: TGTGCCAGCAGCCACGCTAGCGGGAACTCCAATGAGCAGTTCTTC.